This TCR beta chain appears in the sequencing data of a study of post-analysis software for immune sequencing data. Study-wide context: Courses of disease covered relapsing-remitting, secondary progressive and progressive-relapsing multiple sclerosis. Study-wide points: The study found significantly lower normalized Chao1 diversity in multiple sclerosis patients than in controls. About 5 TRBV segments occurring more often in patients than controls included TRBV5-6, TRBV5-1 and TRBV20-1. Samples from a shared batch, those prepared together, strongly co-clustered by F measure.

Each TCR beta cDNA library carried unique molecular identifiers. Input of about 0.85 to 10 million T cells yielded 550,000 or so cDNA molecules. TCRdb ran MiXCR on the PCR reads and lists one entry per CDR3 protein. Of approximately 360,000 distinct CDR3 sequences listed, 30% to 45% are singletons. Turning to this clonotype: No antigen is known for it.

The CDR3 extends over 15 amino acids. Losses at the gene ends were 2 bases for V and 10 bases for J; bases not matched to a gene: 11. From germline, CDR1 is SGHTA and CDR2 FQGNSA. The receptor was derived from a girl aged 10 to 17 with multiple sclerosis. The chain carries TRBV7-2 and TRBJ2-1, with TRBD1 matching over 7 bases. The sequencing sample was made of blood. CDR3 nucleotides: TGTGCCAGCAGCTTACAGTCGGCAGGGGGTAACGAGCAGTTCTTC. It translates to CASSLQSAGGNEQFF.